Listed below are T cell receptor beta chains from one sample, sequenced in a study of blood T cell repertoires in COVID-19. Profiled with immunoSEQ multiplex PCR; TCRdb holds only in-frame clones, not every one. This sample yields about 150,000 clones, of which more than 75% are seen a single time; approximately 6.6% belongs to the top ten. Sequencing was performed on PBMCs or T cells enriched from blood (not recorded which). The receptors derive from a woman aged 45-59 years who had recovered from COVID-19. CDR3s include the opening cysteine and the closing phenylalanine or tryptophan. A D gene is named only where the DNA matches it firmly. Rows give clone size only sometimes, using once, few, many, or a class for an expanded clone.

>TRBJ1-1|TRBV19|.|.
CASNRGGTEAFF
TGTGCCAGTAACCGGGGGGGCACTGAAGCTTTCTTT
>TRBJ1-1|TRBV6-2/TRBV6-3|.|.
CASSSIRQTINTEAFF
TGTGCCAGCAGTTCCATCAGACAGACGATTAACACTGAAGCTTTCTTT
>TRBJ1-2|TRBV5-6|.|TRBD1
CASSLGQGGYGYTF
TGTGCCAGCAGCCTCGGACAGGGCGGCTATGGCTACACCTTC
>TRBJ1-1|TRBV4-3|once|TRBD1
CASSATRGLDTEAFF
TGCGCCAGCAGCGCGACTAGGGGGCTTGACACTGAAGCTTTCTTT
>TRBJ2-6|TRBV25-1|.|.
CASTSVASGANVLTF
TGTGCCAGCACCTCGGTCGCCTCTGGGGCCAACGTCCTGACTTTC
>TRBJ1-4|TRBV5-6|.|.
CASSLVGVPSTNEKLFF
TGTGCCAGCAGCTTGGTCGGGGTCCCTTCAACTAATGAAAAACTGTTTTTT
>TRBJ2-7|TRBV5-6|.|TRBD1
CASSFPGQSSYEQYF
TGTGCCAGCAGCTTCCCGGGACAGAGCTCCTACGAGCAGTACTTC
>TRBJ2-1|TRBV5-1|.|.
CASSPLGTPYNEQFF
TGCGCCAGCAGCCCCCTCGGGACACCATACAATGAGCAGTTCTTC
>TRBJ2-5|TRBV12-2|.|.
CASRSLTGRETQYF
TGTGCAAGTCGCTCCCTGACGGGGAGGGAGACCCAGTACTTC
>TRBJ1-1|TRBV6-2/TRBV6-3|.|.
CASSPGRLAMNTEAFF
TGTGCCAGCAGCCCCGGCAGGCTAGCCATGAACACTGAAGCTTTCTTT
>TRBJ2-1|TRBV24-1|.|TRBD2
CATSDPRGGNYNEQFF
TGTGCCACCAGTGACCCACGGGGGGGCAACTACAATGAGCAGTTCTTC
>TRBJ2-7|TRBV9|.|TRBD1
CANSSRTGTYEQYF
TGTGCCAACAGCTCCCGGACAGGAACCTACGAGCAGTACTTC
>TRBJ1-5|TRBV5-1|.|TRBD1
CASSSGTVGNQPQHF
TGCGCCAGCAGCTCGGGGACAGTGGGCAATCAGCCCCAGCATTTT
>TRBJ2-5|TRBV7-2|.|TRBD2
CASSGRTRGGETQYF
TGTGCCAGCAGCGGCCGGACTAGGGGCGGGGAGACCCAGTACTTC
>TRBJ2-7|TRBV7-2|.|TRBD1
CASSSGQVFYEQYF
TGTGCCAGCAGCTCCGGACAGGTGTTCTACGAGCAGTACTTC
>TRBJ1-1|TRBV18|few|.
CASSPRGGLGTEAFF
TGTGCCAGCTCACCCCGGGGGGGGCTGGGCACTGAAGCTTTCTTT
>TRBJ2-2|TRBV19|.|.
CASKITVEAGELFF
TGTGCCAGTAAAATAACGGTAGAAGCCGGGGAGCTGTTTTTT
>TRBJ1-3|TRBV4-3|.|.
CASSQDPGPGNTIYF
TGCGCCAGCAGCCAAGATCCAGGTCCTGGAAACACCATATATTTT
>TRBJ1-2|TRBV7-2|.|TRBD1
CASSSGGGTVPIYGYTF
TGTGCCAGCAGCTCCGGTGGAGGGACAGTGCCCATCTATGGCTACACCTTC
>TRBJ2-7|TRBV6-5|once|.
CASTGAYEQYF
TGTGCCAGCACTGGGGCATACGAGCAGTACTTC
>TRBJ2-7|TRBV27|.|.
CASSLSSQSYEQYF
TGTGCCAGCAGTTTATCCAGTCAATCCTACGAGCAGTACTTC
>TRBJ1-4|TRBV28|.|TRBD1
CASSWAGQPNEKLFF
TGTGCCAGCAGTTGGGCGGGACAGCCTAATGAAAAACTGTTTTTT
>TRBJ1-6|TRBV7-8|.|.
CASSLGPSLHF
TGTGCCAGCAGCTTAGGTCCCTCCCTCCACTTT
>TRBJ2-5|TRBV4-2|.|.
CASSQVGAQETQYF
TGTGCCAGCAGCCAGGTAGGGGCACAAGAGACCCAGTACTTC
>TRBJ2-1|TRBV29-1|.|.
CSVEWRGSYNEQFF
TGCAGCGTTGAATGGAGGGGCAGCTACAATGAGCAGTTCTTC
>TRBJ1-2|TRBV7-9|.|TRBD1
CASSLGGQRPDYGYTF
TGTGCCAGCAGCTTAGGGGGACAGAGACCTGACTATGGCTACACCTTC
>TRBJ1-4|TRBV15|.|.
CATSSRTTNEKLFF
TGTGCCACCAGCAGTCGTACAACTAATGAAAAACTGTTTTTT
>TRBJ2-7|TRBV7-9|.|TRBD2
CASSYSGTSSLEQYF
TGTGCCAGCAGCTACTCCGGGACTAGCTCCCTCGAGCAGTACTTC
>TRBJ2-1|TRBV11-2|.|.
CASSRLSSGAYNEQFF
TGTGCCAGCAGCCGCCTATCGTCGGGGGCCTACAATGAGCAGTTCTTC
>TRBJ2-3|TRBV9|.|TRBD2
CASSPTSGGAGAVTDTQYF
TGTGCCAGCAGCCCAACTAGCGGGGGAGCCGGGGCCGTTACAGATACGCAGTATTTT
>TRBJ2-5|TRBV4-1|.|TRBD2
CASSQELGTRLKETQYF
TGCGCCAGCAGCCAAGAACTCGGGACTAGGCTTAAAGAGACCCAGTACTTC
>TRBJ2-1|TRBV18|.|TRBD1
CASSATGGVRNEQFF
TGTGCCAGCTCAGCTACAGGGGGCGTTCGGAATGAGCAGTTCTTC
>TRBJ1-2|TRBV5-4|many|TRBD1
CASSHVTGVNGYTF
TGTGCCAGCAGCCATGTTACAGGGGTAAATGGCTACACCTTC
>TRBJ2-5|TRBV14|.|TRBD1
CASSQVRGLETQYF
TGTGCCAGCAGCCAAGTCAGGGGGCTGGAGACCCAGTACTTC
>TRBJ2-1|TRBV7-3|.|.
CASSSLAGTYNEQFF
TGTGCCAGCAGCAGCCTGGCGGGGACCTACAATGAGCAGTTCTTC
>TRBJ1-1|TRBV2|.|.
CASSDQGPGTEAFF
TGTGCCAGCAGTGACCAGGGGCCCGGCACTGAAGCTTTCTTT
>TRBJ2-7|TRBV7-2|once|TRBD2
CASSRLAGSYEQYF
TGTGCCAGCAGCCGTTTAGCGGGGTCCTACGAGCAGTACTTC
>TRBJ1-6|TRBV5-1|.|.
CASREGVNNSPLHF
TGCGCCAGCAGGGAGGGAGTCAATAATTCACCCCTCCACTTT